This T cell receptor (beta chain) is from a study of blood T cells in healthy people across ages. V lost 3 bases and J lost 9, with 16 bases in between. This CDR3 has 13 amino acids. Germline loops: CDR1 SGDLS, CDR2 YYNGEE. Sample-barcoded 5' priming and a J-beta primer mix drove a second PCR of about 6 to 12 cycles. Each cDNA molecule was tagged by a template-switch adaptor with 12 random nucleotides. MiXCR, applied by TCRdb to the 5' RACE reads, yields one record per CDR3 protein. The sample has about 970,000 distinct CDR3 sequences, 51% seen once; the top ten hold over 20%. The sequencing sample was made of blood. The clonotype originates from a woman aged 55-70 years in good health. V and J are TRBV9 and TRBJ2-7; perhaps TRBD2 as D (6 bases). CDR3 DNA: TGTGCCAGCAGCGCGGGACTTGATAGGGTGCAGTACTTC. Protein sequence: CASSAGLDRVQYF.